What follows are 25 T cell receptor beta chains derived from one specimen sequenced in a study of blood T cell repertoires in COVID-19. Sequenced by immunoSEQ multiplex PCR; TCRdb stores in-frame clones only, minus some. The repertoire holds approximately 110,000 clones, over 70% seen once, with 5.5% to 8.5% in the top ten. Sequenced: peripheral blood. These receptors were taken from a woman aged 45-60 years with acute or convalescent COVID-19.

The chain employs TRBV6-1 and TRBJ1-6; unclear D gene. This CDR3 has 14 residues. V shed 2 bases and J shed 7 bases, with 9 bases lying between them. Germline values: CDR1 MNHNS, CDR2 SASEGT. CDR3 sequence: CASSELGRNSPLHF. The CDR3 DNA follows: TGTGCCAGCAGTGAACTGGGCCGAAATTCACCCCTCCACTTT.

CDR3 DNA: TGTGCCAGCAGCCTTTCCCCGCGGGATGAGCAGTTCTTC. This sequence encodes CASSLSPRDEQFF. The rearrangement links TRBV7-2 to TRBJ2-1, with a possible D match to TRBD2 (5 bases). The V gene lost 5 bases and the J gene lost 8 bases, with 13 bases spanning the gap. The length of the CDR3 is 13 residues. Germline V CDR1 and CDR2: SGHTA, FQGNSA.

This clone has just one count. This sequence joins TRBV19 and TRBJ1-1; D ambiguous. CDR1 is LNHDA, CDR2 SQIVND, per germline (reference sequence). Trimming took 4 bases from V and 11 from J, leaving 17 bases between them. The CDR3 has 13 residues. The CDR3 region is CASSSSSRYDAFF. DNA of the CDR3: TGTGCCAGTAGTAGCTCGTCCAGATATGATGCTTTCTTT.

The chain couples TRBV4-2 to TRBJ2-3; 7 positions agree with TRBD2. The junction had 11 bases not matched to a gene; V was cut back by 4 bases and J by 4 bases. Germline CDR1 and CDR2: LGHNA and YNFKEQ. This CDR3 has 16 amino acids. The CDR3 sequence is CASSLNRGDGADTQYF. CDR3 nucleotides: TGTGCCAGCAGCCTTAATCGGGGGGATGGGGCAGATACGCAGTATTTT.

This clone has a handful of counts. The CDR3 sequence is CASGTAGSTREGYTF. The CDR3 coding sequence is TGTGCCAGCGGGACGGCAGGGTCCACCCGGGAGGGCTACACCTTC. V is TRBV2 and J is TRBJ1-2; D possibly corresponds to TRBD1 (5 bases). Between the trimmed V and J ends, which lost 8 bases and 8 bases, there was a span of 24 bases. CDR3 length: 15 amino acids. The germline gives CDR1 SNHLY, CDR2 FYNNEI.

The chain employs TRBV28 and TRBJ1-3; 7 nucleotides agree with TRBD1. Germline-derived CDR1 and CDR2 are MDHEN and SYDVKM. CDR3 length: 17 amino acids. J lost 0 bases, V lost 10 bases, and 15 bases had no gene match. The CDR3 DNA sequence: TGTGCCACCTCGCCTCGGACAGGTTATTACTCTGGAAACACCATATATTTT. Protein product: CATSPRTGYYSGNTIYF.

This chain uses TRBV5-1 with TRBJ2-2; D gene unclear. Trimming removed 1 base from V and 3 bases from J, with 10 bases in between. Germline V gene sequence: CDR1 SGHRS, CDR2 YFSETQ. The CDR3 consists of 15 residues. The CDR3 sequence is CASSLSWSYTGELFF. The CDR3 region has the DNA TGCGCCAGCAGCTTGAGCTGGTCTTACACCGGGGAGCTGTTTTTT.

The chain couples TRBV6-4 to TRBJ1-2; maybe TRBD1 (6 bases). CDR1 is MRHNA, CDR2 SNTAGT, per germline. The CDR3 has 17 residues. Trimming left V 0 bases short and J 4 bases short, with 18 bases between. The CDR3 bases are TGTGCCAGCAGTGACTCGGCAGGGGTGAGATTCGGCTATGGCTACACCTTC. It codes for CASSDSAGVRFGYGYTF.

In this sample, this clone turned up once. The rearrangement joins TRBV5-4 to TRBJ2-2; 14 nucleotides agree with TRBD2. Germline-derived CDR1 and CDR2 are SGHNT and YYREEE (reference sequence). This CDR3 comprises 18 residues. V trimming: 0 bases; J trimming: 4 bases; junction bases outside the gene matches: 5. This CDR3 is CASSLGLAGGPGTGELFF. In nucleotides, the CDR3 is TGTGCCAGCAGCTTGGGACTAGCGGGGGGGCCTGGCACCGGGGAGCTGTTTTTT.

The chain employs TRBV25-1 and TRBJ1-5, with D possibly matching TRBD1 (5 bases). V dropped 2 bases and J dropped 7 bases, with 12 bases sitting between them. Per the germline V gene, CDR1 is MGHDK and CDR2 is SYGVNS. This CDR3 comprises 14 residues. The CDR3 loop reads CASSEGGTLQPQHF. CDR3 bases: TGTGCCAGCAGTGAAGGGGGGACTTTACAGCCCCAGCATTTT.

This clone appeared once. The V gene is TRBV7-8, the J gene TRBJ1-3; possible D gene TRBD1, 6 bases. The V gene's germline CDR1 is SGHVS and CDR2 FQNEAQ. This CDR3 has 14 amino acids. Trimming left V 1 base short and J 4 bases short, with 8 bases between. The CDR3 reads CASSLVGQGNTIYF. In nucleotides, the CDR3 is TGTGCCAGCAGCTTAGTGGGACAAGGAAACACCATATATTTT.

V gene TRBV5-1 combines with J gene TRBJ2-3; the match to TRBD1 covers 11 bases. Germline lookup yields CDR1 SGHRS and CDR2 YFSETQ. V gave up 2 bases and J gave up 1 base; unmatched junction bases: 6. This CDR3 region has 17 residues. Written as DNA, the CDR3 is TGCGCCAGCAGCTTAGGACAGGGGGCGGTAGGCACAGATACGCAGTATTTT. Amino acids: CASSLGQGAVGTDTQYF. The complete variable domain, with remaining parts taken from reference TRBV5-1 and TRBJ2-3, reads KAGVTQTPRYLIKTRGQQVTLSCSPISGHRSVSWYQQTPGQGLQFLFEYFSETQRNKGNFPGRFSGRQFSNSRSEMNVSTLELGDSALYLCASSLGQGAVGTDTQYFGPGTRLTVL.

This clone showed up just a few times. This chain links TRBV2 with TRBJ2-3; D call uncertain. The CDR3 sequence is 12 residues long. The ends were cut back, 4 bases at V and 3 bases at J, with 5 bases in the middle. Germline V gives CDR1 SNHLY, CDR2 FYNNEI. The CDR3 sequence is CASSVETDTQYF. CDR3 bases: TGTGCCAGCAGTGTCGAGACAGATACGCAGTATTTT.

This clone was observed a few times. The chain is built from TRBV5-5 and TRBJ1-5; D is unresolved. The V gene's germline CDR1 is SGHKS and CDR2 YYEKEE (reference sequence). The CDR3 is 17 amino acids. The germline V and J ends were trimmed by 0 bases and 7 bases, with 20 bases remaining between them. In DNA form, the CDR3 reads TGTGCCAGCAGCTTGGGAGCGGAAAGTGGAGGAGTACAGCCCCAGCATTTT. It specifies CASSLGAESGGVQPQHF.

The V and J genes are TRBV24-1 and TRBJ2-5, with TRBD1 matching over 7 bases. CDR3 size: 16 residues. J lost 0 bases, V lost 4 bases, and 7 bases had no gene match. CDR1 and CDR2 from the germline V gene are KGHDR and SFDVKD. The CDR3 loop reads CATSERGLSYQETQYF. The CDR3 nucleotides read TGTGCCACCAGTGAAAGGGGGCTGAGCTACCAAGAGACCCAGTACTTC.

The chain joins TRBV28 to TRBJ1-6, with 9 bases fitting TRBD1. Trimming cost V 6 bases and J 8 bases; bases outside gene matches: 5. The CDR3 has 14 residues. CDR1 and CDR2 from the germline V gene are MDHEN and SYDVKM. The CDR3, as DNA: TGTGCCAGCAGCTCGGGACAGGGAGATTCACCCCTCCACTTT. Encoded protein: CASSSGQGDSPLHF.

This chain connects TRBV6-5 to TRBJ1-2, with a possible D match to TRBD1 (5 bases). CDR3 size: 14 residues. CDR1 and CDR2 from the germline V gene are MNHEY and SVGAGI. Trimming shortened V by 8 bases and J by 4 bases, and 17 bases separated the two germline ends. CDR3 region: CASLLQGSGYGYTF. CDR3 bases: TGTGCCAGCTTACTCCAGGGCTCTGGCTATGGCTACACCTTC.

A few counts support this clone. The chain has TRBV4-1 and TRBJ1-4; D gene uncertain. The CDR3 length is 16 residues. Per the germline V gene, CDR1 is MGHRA and CDR2 is YSYEKL. V was clipped by 2 bases and J by 7 bases, with 17 bases between them. In DNA, the CDR3 is TGCGCCAGCAGCCAAAAGGCGACCACCGAGGGTGAAAAACTGTTTTTT. This gives the protein CASSQKATTEGEKLFF.

The V call is TRBV19, the J call TRBJ1-6, with a tentative D call TRBD1 (6 bases). The CDR3 is made up of 14 amino acids. Trimming pared 5 bases from V and 7 bases from J, leaving 12 bases between. In germline, CDR1 is LNHDA, CDR2 SQIVND (reference sequence). This CDR3 is CASSADRTNSPLHF. The CDR3 DNA reads as TGTGCCAGTAGTGCGGACAGAACCAATTCACCCCTCCACTTT.

The rearrangement joins TRBV19 to TRBJ1-2; D call uncertain. The V end was cut by 2 bases, the J end by 8 bases, with 18 bases between. The germline CDR1 and CDR2 sequences are LNHDA and SQIVND (reference sequence). The CDR3 extends over 15 amino acids. CDR3 sequence (DNA): TGTGCCAGTAGTATAAAGCCACGGTCAACCCTAGGCTACACCTTC. Translation gives CASSIKPRSTLGYTF.

This clone occurred once. CDR3 protein: CASRDTLNQPQHF. The CDR3 nucleotides are TGTGCCAGTCGGGACACCCTAAATCAGCCCCAGCATTTT. The chain has TRBV19 and TRBJ1-5, with a possible D match to TRBD1 (6 bases). V lost 8 bases, J lost 4 bases, and 12 bases lay in between. CDR3 length: 13 residues. Germline CDR1 and CDR2: LNHDA and SQIVND (reference sequence).

The genes are TRBV7-3 and TRBJ2-2; 9 positions agree with TRBD2. In germline, CDR1 is SGHTA, CDR2 FQGTGA. This CDR3 is built from 16 residues. The J segment lost 6 bases and the V segment lost 2 bases, leaving 7 bases of the junction unmatched. The CDR3 nucleotides are TGTGCCAGCAGCTTACTAGGCGGGGGGGCCCCCGGGGAGCTGTTTTTT. It translates to CASSLLGGGAPGELFF.

In its sample, this clone was seen many times. The V gene is TRBV10-3, the J gene TRBJ1-6; tentatively, D is TRBD1 (5 bases). The germline V and J ends were trimmed by 5 bases and 6 bases, with 11 bases remaining between them. The germline V gene encodes CDR1 ENHRY and CDR2 SYGVKD. This CDR3 is built from 14 residues. The CDR3 DNA is TGTGCCATCAGTCGTGGACAACGTAATTCACCCCTCCACTTT. This codes for CAISRGQRNSPLHF.

The chain's CDR3 is CASSQDRLNNSPLHF. The DNA for the CDR3 is TGTGCCAGCAGTCAAGACAGGCTTAATAATTCACCCCTCCACTTT. This chain links TRBV5-6 with TRBJ1-6; maybe TRBD1 (6 bases). The CDR3 covers 15 residues. Trimming left V 5 bases short and J 5 bases short, with 14 bases between. Germline lookup yields CDR1 SGHDT and CDR2 YYEEEE.

For the CDR3, the DNA is TGCGCCAGCAGCTTTCCGGGACTAGCGGGGCTCAATGAGCAGTTCTTC. Protein product: CASSFPGLAGLNEQFF. The V call is TRBV5-1, the J call TRBJ2-1; 13 nucleotides align to TRBD2. Germline V gene lookup returns CDR1 SGHRS and CDR2 YFSETQ. Unmatched junction bases numbered 5, after V lost 2 bases and J lost 6 bases. The CDR3 length is 16 residues.